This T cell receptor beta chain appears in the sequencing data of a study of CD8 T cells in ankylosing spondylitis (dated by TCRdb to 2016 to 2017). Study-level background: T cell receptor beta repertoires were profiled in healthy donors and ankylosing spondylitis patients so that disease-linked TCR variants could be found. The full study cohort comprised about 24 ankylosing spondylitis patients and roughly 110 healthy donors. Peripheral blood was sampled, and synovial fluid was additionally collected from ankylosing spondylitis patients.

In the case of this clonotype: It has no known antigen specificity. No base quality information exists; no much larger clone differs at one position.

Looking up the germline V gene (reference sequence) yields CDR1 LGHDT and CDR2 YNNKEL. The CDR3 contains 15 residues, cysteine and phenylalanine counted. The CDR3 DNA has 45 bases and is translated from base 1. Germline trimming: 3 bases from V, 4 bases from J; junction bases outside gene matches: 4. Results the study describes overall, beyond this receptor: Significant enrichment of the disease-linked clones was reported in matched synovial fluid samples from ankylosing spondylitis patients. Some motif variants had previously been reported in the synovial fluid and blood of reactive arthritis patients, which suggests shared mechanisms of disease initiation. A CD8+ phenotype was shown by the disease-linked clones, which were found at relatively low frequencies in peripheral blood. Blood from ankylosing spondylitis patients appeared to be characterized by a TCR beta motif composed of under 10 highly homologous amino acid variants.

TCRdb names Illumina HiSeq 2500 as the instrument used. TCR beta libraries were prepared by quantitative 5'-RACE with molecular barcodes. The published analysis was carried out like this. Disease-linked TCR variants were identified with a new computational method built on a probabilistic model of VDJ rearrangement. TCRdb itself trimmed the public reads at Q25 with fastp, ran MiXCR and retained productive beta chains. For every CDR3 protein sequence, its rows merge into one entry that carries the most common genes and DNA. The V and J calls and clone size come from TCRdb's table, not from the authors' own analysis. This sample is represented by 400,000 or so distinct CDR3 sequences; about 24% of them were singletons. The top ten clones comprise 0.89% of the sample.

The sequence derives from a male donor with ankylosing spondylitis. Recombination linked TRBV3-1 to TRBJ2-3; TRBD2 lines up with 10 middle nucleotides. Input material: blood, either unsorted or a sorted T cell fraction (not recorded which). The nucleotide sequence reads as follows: TGTGCCAGCAGCCAGCTAGCGGGAGTGGCAGATACGCAGTATTTT. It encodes CASSQLAGVADTQYF.